The T cell receptor beta chain described here comes from a study of blood T cell repertoires in COVID-19. In the study's own analysis: Quantification of nucleated cells was approximated via reference gene primer amplification. Libraries were prepared by immunoSEQ multiplex PCR; TCRdb keeps only in-frame clonotypes and omits some of them. V and J calls and clone size come straight from that table; D and trimming were deduced from the DNA. This table has 200,000 to 250,000 clones, about 84% appearing once. Looked up from germline, CDR1 is SQVTM and CDR2 is ANQGSEA. V lost 7 bases, J lost 2 bases, and 4 bases stayed unmatched. This CDR3 spans 12 amino acids.

The J gene is TRBJ1-1, the V gene TRBV29-1, with 7 bases identical to TRBD1. What was sequenced was peripheral blood. The clonotype was recovered from an elderly man with acute or convalescent COVID-19. The CDR3 DNA sequence: TGCAGCGGCGGACAGGTAAACACTGAAGCTTTCTTT. Its translation is CSGGQVNTEAFF. The full variable domain, in which reference TRBV29-1 and TRBJ1-1 provide the parts outside the CDR3, is SAVISQKPSRDICQRGTSLTIQCQVDSQVTMMFWYRQQPGQSLTLIATANQGSEATYESGFVIDKFPISRPNLTFSTLTVSNMSPEDSSIYLCSGGQVNTEAFFGQGTRLTVV.